A single sample is the source of the 13 T cell receptor beta chains below, sequenced in a study of shared clonotypes between healthy human individuals. Clones were sequenced by immunoSEQ multiplex PCR, and TCRdb holds only the in-frame ones, with some missing. This sample carries roughly 500,000 clones, 90% to 97% of them seen once, and the ten largest clones take 0.06%. Specimen: naive CD4+ T cells sorted from blood. Subset specified: CD45RA+ positively selected. The receptors come from a woman in her twenties or thirties in good health.

CDR3 protein: CAIKALQTSTDTQYF. The DNA of the CDR3 is TGTGCCATCAAAGCCCTACAGACTAGCACAGATACGCAGTATTTT. The rearrangement uses TRBV10-3 and TRBJ2-3; no clear D. V lost 7 bases and J lost 0, with 14 bases in between. CDR1 is ENHRY and CDR2 is SYGVKD in the germline V gene. The CDR3 is 15 residues long.

The chain recombines TRBV5-1 with TRBJ1-3; 9 nucleotides agree with TRBD1. After removal of 0 bases from V and 2 bases from J, the junction contained 0 bases not matched to a gene. The CDR3 has 15 residues. Germline V gene sequence: CDR1 SGHRS, CDR2 YFSETQ. The CDR3 reads CASSLGTGAGNTIYF. Here the CDR3 DNA reads TGCGCCAGCAGCTTGGGGACAGGGGCTGGAAACACCATATATTTT.

The rearrangement links TRBV9 to TRBJ1-1; the match to TRBD1 covers 9 bases. The CDR3 sequence is 18 residues long. Germline V CDR1 and CDR2: SGDLS, YYNGEE. The V segment lost 3 bases and the J segment 1 base; nucleotides outside the gene matches: 13. The CDR3 nucleotides are TGTGCCAGCAGCGCCCACAGGGGGCAAGAACTGACGAACACTGAAGCTTTCTTT. Its protein product is CASSAHRGQELTNTEAFF.

The chain recombines TRBV19 with TRBJ2-2; 8 nucleotides match TRBD1. V lost 7 bases, J lost 4 bases, and 5 bases stayed unmatched. This CDR3 is 14 amino acids long. Per the germline V gene, CDR1 is LNHDA and CDR2 is SQIVND (reference sequence). In DNA form, the CDR3 reads TGTGCCAGTACCTATGACAGGGGCACCGGGGAGCTGTTTTTT. This gives the protein CASTYDRGTGELFF.

Here the CDR3 DNA reads TGTGCCAGCAGCCTAATGAGGGGACAGAACACTGAAGCTTTCTTT. Translating gives CASSLMRGQNTEAFF. V and J are TRBV2 and TRBJ1-1, with D possibly matching TRBD1 (6 bases). Germline CDR1 SNHLY, CDR2 FYNNEI. The ends were cut back, 6 bases at V and 1 base at J, with 15 bases in the middle. The CDR3 is 15 amino acids.

The chain carries TRBV19 and TRBJ2-1; 7 bases align to TRBD1. J was trimmed by 4 bases and V by 7 bases; bases with no gene match: 1. The germline V gene encodes CDR1 LNHDA and CDR2 SQIVND (reference sequence). This CDR3 contains 12 residues. CDR3 protein: CASMGQYNEQFF. CDR3 coding DNA: TGTGCCAGTATGGGACAGTACAATGAGCAGTTCTTC.

The V gene is TRBV11-2, the J gene TRBJ2-7; D is perhaps TRBD1 (6 bases). The CDR3 is made up of 16 amino acids. Germline CDR1 SGHAT, CDR2 FQNNGV. Trimming left V 3 bases short and J 4 bases short, with 19 bases between. CDR3 residues: CASSLSRQARAYEQYF. Here the CDR3 DNA reads TGTGCCAGCAGCTTGTCTCGACAGGCGCGCGCGTACGAGCAGTACTTC.

The chain employs TRBV28 and TRBJ1-1; 9 nucleotides align to TRBD1. The CDR3 has 16 residues. Germline trimming cut 5 bases from V and 5 bases from J; bases unmatched to any gene: 12. Germline CDR1 and CDR2: MDHEN and SYDVKM. The CDR3 coding sequence is TGTGCCAGCAGTCCTCCTTTTCGGACAGGGGTGACTGAAGCTTTCTTT. The encoded protein is CASSPPFRTGVTEAFF. Combining the CDR3 with reference TRBV28 and TRBJ1-1 gives the whole variable domain DVKVTQSSRYLVKRTGEKVFLECVQDMDHENMFWYRQDPGLGLRLIYFSYDVKMKEKGDIPEGYSVSREKKERFSLILESASTNQTSMYLCASSPPFRTGVTEAFFGQGTRLTVV.

This sequence joins TRBV19 and TRBJ1-5; TRBD1 aligns across 7 bases. Germline CDR1 LNHDA, CDR2 SQIVND (reference sequence). The CDR3 extends over 14 amino acids. Trimming removed 5 bases from V and 6 bases from J; junction bases left unmatched: 7. The CDR3 spells CASSHQGGFQPQHF. The CDR3 DNA reads TGTGCCAGTAGTCACCAGGGGGGGTTTCAGCCCCAGCATTTT.

The chain uses TRBV18 and TRBJ2-1, with 12 bases lining up with TRBD2. There are 18 residues in the CDR3. Germline values: CDR1 KGHSH, CDR2 LQKENI. After removal of 4 bases from V and 5 bases from J, the junction contained 12 bases not matched to a gene. The CDR3 spells CASSRTQLAGGSNNEQFF. Written as DNA, the CDR3 is TGTGCCAGCTCACGAACCCAACTAGCGGGAGGTAGTAACAATGAGCAGTTCTTC.

The rearrangement links TRBV28 to TRBJ2-5; tentatively, D is TRBD1 (6 bases). Matching the DNA end better, TRBJ2-7 makes the J call doubtful. From germline, CDR1 is MDHEN and CDR2 SYDVKM. This CDR3 is 14 amino acids long. The CDR3 region is CASSPGTPSYEQYF. In DNA form, the CDR3 reads TGTGCCAGCAGTCCCGGGACACCCTCCTACGAGCAGTACTTC.

The chain couples TRBV20-1 to TRBJ2-1, with D unclear. The CDR3 extends over 11 amino acids. Germline V gene lookup returns CDR1 DFQATT and CDR2 SNEGSKA (reference sequence). V lost 5 bases, J lost 0 bases, and 2 bases lay in between. For the CDR3, the DNA is TGCAGTGCTTTCTCCTACAATGAGCAGTTCTTC. It is translated as CSAFSYNEQFF.

The chain couples TRBV5-6 to TRBJ2-2; tentative D call: TRBD1 (7 bases). The CDR3 consists of 17 residues. V lost 2 bases and J lost 2, with 16 bases in between. Germline CDR1 and CDR2: SGHDT and YYEEEE. CDR3 DNA: TGTGCCAGCAGCTTTAGGAGGGACAGTACCAACACCGGGGAGCTGTTTTTT. This gives the protein CASSFRRDSTNTGELFF.